These 4 T cell receptor beta chains were sequenced from one sample in a study of cytomegalovirus exposure and HLA in healthy donors. A multiplex PCR was run with 60 Vbeta primers and 13 Jbeta primers. Some clones are missing from TCRdb's copy, which holds only in-frame ones; the method was immunoSEQ multiplex PCR. The data hold some 30,000 clones, with approximately 47% observed a single time. The sequenced sample consisted of PBMCs. All receptors come from a woman aged 50 to 65 in good health and CMV-seronegative.

In its sample, this clone was seen a few times. The genes are TRBV28 and TRBJ2-7; TRBD2 agrees at 12 bases. This CDR3 comprises 15 residues. The J segment lost 4 bases and the V segment lost 4 bases, leaving 5 bases of the junction unmatched. Germline assignment: CDR1 MDHEN and CDR2 SYDVKM. The CDR3 reads CASSSLAGGSYEQYF. CDR3 bases: TGTGCCAGCAGTTCCCTAGCGGGAGGGAGTTACGAGCAGTACTTC.

This chain connects TRBV19 to TRBJ2-5, with 8 bases fitting TRBD1. The germline gives CDR1 LNHDA, CDR2 SQIVND (reference sequence). The CDR3 has 14 residues. V was clipped by 2 bases and J by 1 base; unmatched bases: 0. The CDR3 loop reads CASSITGGQETQYF. The CDR3 DNA reads as TGTGCCAGTAGTATAACAGGGGGCCAAGAGACCCAGTACTTC.

This clone came up a few times. The chain couples TRBV27 to TRBJ2-6, with D uncertain. Germline CDR1 is MNHEY and CDR2 is SMNVEV (reference sequence). With 10 bases removed from V and 0 bases from J, the gap between germline ends came to 4 bases. This CDR3 has 12 amino acids. The CDR3 loop is CATLSGANVLTF. The CDR3 DNA reads as TGTGCCACCCTCTCTGGGGCCAACGTCCTGACTTTC.

The CDR3 sequence is CASSPTGGEETQYF. Here the CDR3 DNA reads TGTGCCAGCAGCCCAACAGGGGGGGAAGAGACCCAGTACTTC. The chain couples TRBV5-6 to TRBJ2-5; TRBD1 might be the D (8 bases). V lost 4 bases and J lost 3, with 13 bases in between. The CDR3 is made up of 14 amino acids. CDR1 is SGHDT and CDR2 is YYEEEE in the germline V gene.